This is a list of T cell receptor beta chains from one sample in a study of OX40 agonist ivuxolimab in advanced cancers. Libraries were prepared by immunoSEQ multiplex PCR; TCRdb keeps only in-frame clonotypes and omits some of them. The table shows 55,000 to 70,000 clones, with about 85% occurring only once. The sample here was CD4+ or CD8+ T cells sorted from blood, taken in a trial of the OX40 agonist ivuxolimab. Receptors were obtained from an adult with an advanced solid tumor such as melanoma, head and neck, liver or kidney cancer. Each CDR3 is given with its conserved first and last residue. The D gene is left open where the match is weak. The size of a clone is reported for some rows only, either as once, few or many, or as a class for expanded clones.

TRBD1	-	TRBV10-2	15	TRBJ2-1	TGCGCCAGCAGTGAAGGGGACAGGGACTACAATGAGCAGTTCTTC	CASSEGDRDYNEQFF
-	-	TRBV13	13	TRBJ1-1	TGTGCCAGCAGCCGGGACACAGACACTGAAGCTTTCTTT	CASSRDTDTEAFF
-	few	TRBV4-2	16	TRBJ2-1	TGTGCCAGCAGCCAAGAGTATAGCGGCTACAACAATGAGCAGTTCTTC	CASSQEYSGYNNEQFF
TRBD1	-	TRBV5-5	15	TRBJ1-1	TGTGCCAGCAGCTTGGTCCCAGGGGGCGACACTGAAGCTTTCTTT	CASSLVPGGDTEAFF
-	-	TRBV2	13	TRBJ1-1	TGTGCCAGCATCCCTCCGGGGAACACTGAAGCTTTCTTT	CASIPPGNTEAFF
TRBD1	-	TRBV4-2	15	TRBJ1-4	TGTGCCAGCAGTCGGACAGGCGAAACTAATGAAAAACTGTTTTTT	CASSRTGETNEKLFF
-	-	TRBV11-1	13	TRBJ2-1	TGTGCCAGCACCCTCAGTAGGAACAATGAGCAGTTCTTC	CASTLSRNNEQFF
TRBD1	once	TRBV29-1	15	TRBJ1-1	TGCAGCGGCGGTCAGGGGCAGGGGGCTAGGGGTGAAGCTTTCTTT	CSGGQGQGARGEAFF
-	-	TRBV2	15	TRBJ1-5	TGTGCCAGCAGTGTACAGGGAATAGAGCATCAGCCCCAGCATTTT	CASSVQGIEHQPQHF
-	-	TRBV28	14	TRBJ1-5	TGTGCCAGCAGGCCCGGACAGTCCTGGGAACCCCAGCATTTT	CASRPGQSWEPQHF
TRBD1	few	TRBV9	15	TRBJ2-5	TGTGCCAGCAGCGTTTTAGGGACAGACCAAGAGACCCAGTACTTC	CASSVLGTDQETQYF
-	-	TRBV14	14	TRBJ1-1	TGTGCCAGCAGCCAAGGCGTAGGGCGGATTGAAGCTTTCTTT	CASSQGVGRIEAFF
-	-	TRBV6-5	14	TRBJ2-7	TGTGCCAGCAGTCACTCGGAGCAGTCCTACGAGCAGTACTTC	CASSHSEQSYEQYF
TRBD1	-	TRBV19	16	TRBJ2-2	TGTGCCAGTAGTCGGAGTGACAGGGGAGACACCGGGGAGCTGTTTTTT	CASSRSDRGDTGELFF
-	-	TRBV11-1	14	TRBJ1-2	TGTGCCAGCAGCCAGTCAGCAGGCGGGTATGGCTACACCTTC	CASSQSAGGYGYTF
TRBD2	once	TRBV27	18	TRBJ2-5	TGTGCCAGCAGTGTCTTTCCCATCGGGACTAGCGGCCAAGAGACCCAGTACTTC	CASSVFPIGTSGQETQYF
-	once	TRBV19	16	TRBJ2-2	TGTGCCAGTAGTATCGCCCGCCTGGCAAACACCGGGGAGCTGTTTTTT	CASSIARLANTGELFF
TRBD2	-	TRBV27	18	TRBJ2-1	TGTGCCAGCAGTTCACCCCGACTAGCGGGATGGGGTCACAATGAGCAGTTCTTC	CASSSPRLAGWGHNEQFF
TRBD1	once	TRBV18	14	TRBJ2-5	TGTGCCAGCTCACCACCGGGACAGGCCGAGACCCAGTACTTC	CASSPPGQAETQYF
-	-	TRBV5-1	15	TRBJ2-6	TGCGCCAGCAGCGGGGGATACTCTGGGGCCAACGTCCTGACTTTC	CASSGGYSGANVLTF
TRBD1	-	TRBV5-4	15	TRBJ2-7	TGTGCCAGCAGCTTGGTCGCGACAGGGAAATACGAGCAGTACTTC	CASSLVATGKYEQYF
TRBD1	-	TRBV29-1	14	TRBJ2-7	TGCAGCGTTGAGTCAGGGGGCGAGGGGTACGAGCAGTACTTC	CSVESGGEGYEQYF
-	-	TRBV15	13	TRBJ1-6	TGTGCCACCAGCAATGGGGCTAATTCACCCCTCCACTTT	CATSNGANSPLHF
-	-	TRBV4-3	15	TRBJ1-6	TGCGCCAGCAGCCAAGATCTGACAGTTAATTCACCCCTCCACTTT	CASSQDLTVNSPLHF
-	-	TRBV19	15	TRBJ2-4	TGTGCCAGTAGTATGGTCGAGACGGCCAAAAACATTCAGTACTTC	CASSMVETAKNIQYF
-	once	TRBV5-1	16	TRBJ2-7	TGCGCCAGCAGCTCCGGTCTCATTTTAGCCTCCTACGAGCAGTACTTC	CASSSGLILASYEQYF
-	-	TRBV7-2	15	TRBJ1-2	TGTGCCAGCAGGGCGACCCCTGACAGGCTCCTAGGCTACACCTTC	CASRATPDRLLGYTF
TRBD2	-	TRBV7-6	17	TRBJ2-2	TGTGCCAGCAGTTTGACTAGCGGGAGTTCATACACCGGGGAGCTGTTTTTT	CASSLTSGSSYTGELFF
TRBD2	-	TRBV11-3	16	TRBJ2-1	TGTGCCAGCAGCCGAGCGGGGACTAGCGACTACAATGAGCAGTTCTTC	CASSRAGTSDYNEQFF
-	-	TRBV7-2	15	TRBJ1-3	TGTGCCAGCAGCTTCAGGGTTAGCTCTGGAAACACCATATATTTT	CASSFRVSSGNTIYF
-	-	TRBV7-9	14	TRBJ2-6	TGTGCCGCCGGAGGGAGCTCTGGGGCCAACGTCCTGACTTTC	CAAGGSSGANVLTF
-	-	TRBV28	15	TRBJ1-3	TGTGCCAGCAGTTCCGGGACTTTATCTGGAAACACCATATATTTT	CASSSGTLSGNTIYF
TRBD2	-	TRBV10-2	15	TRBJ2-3	TGCGCCAGCAGTAGCGGGGGGTCTCTCCCAGATACGCAGTATTTT	CASSSGGSLPDTQYF
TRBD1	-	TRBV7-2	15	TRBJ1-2	TGTGCCAGCAGCCCGGGGTCGGACAGGGGGCTTGGCTACACCTTC	CASSPGSDRGLGYTF
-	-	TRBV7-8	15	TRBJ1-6	TGTGCCAGCAGCTTATGGGGCATAAATAATTCACCCCTCCACTTT	CASSLWGINNSPLHF
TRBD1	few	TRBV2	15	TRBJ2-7	TGTGCCAGCACGAGCGGGGACAGGGGTTTCTACGAGCAGTACTTC	CASTSGDRGFYEQYF
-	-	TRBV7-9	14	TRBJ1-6	TGTGCCAGCAGCCCCCGGGGTTTCACTTCACCCCTCCACTTT	CASSPRGFTSPLHF
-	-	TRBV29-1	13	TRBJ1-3	TGCAGCGTGAGACAAAGCTCTGGAAACACCATATATTTT	CSVRQSSGNTIYF
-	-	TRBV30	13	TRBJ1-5	TGTGCCTGGAGTGGGCAGGTCAATCAGCCCCAGCATTTT	CAWSGQVNQPQHF
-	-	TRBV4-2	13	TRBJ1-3	TGTGCCAGCAGCCCTAGGGGAGGAAACACCATATATTTT	CASSPRGGNTIYF
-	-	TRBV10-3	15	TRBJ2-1	TGTGCCATCAGTGGAGCCGGGAGTAGAAGTTTGGATCAGTTCTTC	CAISGAGSRSLDQFF
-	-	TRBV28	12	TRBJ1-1	TGTGCCAGCAGTTTCGGAGGACAGCGAGCTTTCTTT	CASSFGGQRAFF
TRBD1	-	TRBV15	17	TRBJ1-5	TGTGCCACCAGAGCGAAGTCCGGGACAGGGTTTAATCAGCCCCAGCATTTT	CATRAKSGTGFNQPQHF
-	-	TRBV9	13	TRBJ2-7	TGTGCCAGCAGCGTAGCACCAGGGTACGAGCAGTACTTC	CASSVAPGYEQYF
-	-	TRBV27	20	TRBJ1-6	TGTGCCAGCAGTTTAACGTCGCGGCAGGGTAGCCCCACCTGGAATTCACCCCTCCACTTT	CASSLTSRQGSPTWNSPLHF
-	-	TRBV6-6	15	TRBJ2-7	TGTGCCAGCAGCCGCTTAAGGGTTTCCCTCGGGGAGCAGTACTTC	CASSRLRVSLGEQYF
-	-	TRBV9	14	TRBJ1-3	TGTGCCAGCAGCGTAACGTGGGGTGGAAACACCATATATTTT	CASSVTWGGNTIYF
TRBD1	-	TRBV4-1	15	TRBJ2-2	TGCGCCAGCAGCCAACGGGACAGCAACACCGGGGAGCTGTTTTTT	CASSQRDSNTGELFF
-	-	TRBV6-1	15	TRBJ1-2	TGTGCCAGCAGTGAAAGGAACAGATCGCCCTATGGCTACACCTTC	CASSERNRSPYGYTF
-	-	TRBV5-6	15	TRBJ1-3	TGTGCCAGCAGCTACGGGCCCCACTCTGGAAACACCATATATTTT	CASSYGPHSGNTIYF
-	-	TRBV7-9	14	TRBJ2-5	TGTGCCAGCAGCTTGTTACGGGGGCGAGAGACCCAGTACTTC	CASSLLRGRETQYF
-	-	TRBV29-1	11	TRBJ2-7	TGCAGCGTTGTGAGGGGCGGCGAGCAGTACTTC	CSVVRGGEQYF
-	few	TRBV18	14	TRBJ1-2	TGTGCCAGCTCACCTGCCTTCCTGGGGTATGGCTACACCTTC	CASSPAFLGYGYTF
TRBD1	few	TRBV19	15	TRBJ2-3	TGTGCCAGTAGTGCTGGGACAGGGAAAACAGATACGCAGTATTTT	CASSAGTGKTDTQYF
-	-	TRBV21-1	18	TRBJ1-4	TGTGCCAGCAGCAAATTCGAAGTGCAGCTCTCGGGCAATGAAAAACTGTTTTTT	CASSKFEVQLSGNEKLFF
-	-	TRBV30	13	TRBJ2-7	TGTGCCTGGAGCAACGGGGGCACCTACGAGCAGTACTTC	CAWSNGGTYEQYF
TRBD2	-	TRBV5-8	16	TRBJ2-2	TGTGCCAGCAGCTTGGTACCTAGCGGGAGTACCGGGGAGCTGTTTTTT	CASSLVPSGSTGELFF